Presented here are 29 T cell receptor beta chains from one specimen sequenced in a study of STAT5B mutations in CD4+ large granular lymphocyte leukemia. Sequenced by immunoSEQ multiplex PCR; TCRdb stores in-frame clones only, minus some. The sample consists of about 48,000 clones, approximately 70% of them appearing once. Sample: CD4+ T cells from blood buffy coats. Receptors were obtained from a human donor in good health.

The table lists this clone with a few counts. An end of the junction does not agree with germline; a read error may underlie this. This chain connects TRBV7-7 to TRBJ2-5; D is undetermined. The CDR3 extends over 14 amino acids. Germline values: CDR1 SSHAT, CDR2 FNYEAQ (reference sequence). The chain's CDR3 is CASSLHPLQETQYF. The CDR3 DNA reads as TGTGCTAGCAGCTTACATCCGCTCCAAGAGACCCAGTACTTC.

This clone has only a few counts. V gene TRBV6-5 combines with J gene TRBJ1-5; 7 nucleotides line up with TRBD1. Germline-derived CDR1 and CDR2 are MNHEY and SVGAGI. This CDR3 has 15 amino acids. The trim removed 6 bases at V and 2 bases at J, leaving 7 bases unmatched. The CDR3 DNA is TGTGCCAGCAGCCGACAGGGTAGTGGCAATCAGCCCCAGCATTTT. Translation: CASSRQGSGNQPQHF.

The chain is built from TRBV30 and TRBJ1-2; the D is unclear. The CDR3 is 11 amino acids. The V end lost 8 bases, the J end lost 0 bases, and 7 bases lay between the germline ends. The germline CDR1 and CDR2 sequences are GTSNPN and SVGIG (reference sequence). CDR3 loop: CAAVANYGYTF. The CDR3 nucleotides read TGTGCCGCAGTCGCTAACTATGGCTACACCTTC.

The chain links TRBV7-9 to TRBJ2-3; D could derive from TRBD1 or TRBD2 (6 bases each). Trimming left V 5 bases short and J 0 bases short, with 15 bases between. Per germline, CDR1 SEHNR and CDR2 FQNEAQ (reference sequence). The CDR3 runs 16 residues. CDR3: CASSTGGLWSTDTQYF. The CDR3 DNA reads as TGTGCCAGCAGCACCGGGGGCCTCTGGAGCACAGATACGCAGTATTTT.

The chain has TRBV2 and TRBJ2-1, with a weak D call TRBD1 (5 bases). The V end was cut by 4 bases, the J end by 8 bases, with 9 bases between. The CDR3 runs 12 residues. Per germline, CDR1 SNHLY and CDR2 FYNNEI. The CDR3 DNA is TGTGCCAGCAGTGTGGGGCGAGATGAGCAGTTCTTC. This sequence encodes CASSVGRDEQFF. The whole variable domain, remainder taken from reference TRBV2 and TRBJ2-1, is EPEVTQTPSHQVTQMGQEVILRCVPISNHLYFYWYRQILGQKVEFLVSFYNNEISEKSEIFDDQFSVERPDGSNFTLKIRSTKLEDSAMYFCASSVGRDEQFFGPGTRLTVL.

This clone turned up a few times. The gene calls are TRBV19 and TRBJ1-6; maybe TRBD1 (6 bases). The CDR3 is 15 amino acids. Trimming removed 5 bases at V and 5 bases at J, with 13 bases between. Germline V gene lookup returns CDR1 LNHDA and CDR2 SQIVND (reference sequence). This chain's CDR3 is CASSVVTGDNSPLHF. The CDR3 DNA follows: TGTGCCAGTAGTGTCGTGACAGGAGATAATTCACCCCTCCACTTT.

The V gene is TRBV27, the J gene TRBJ2-3; no definite D call. CDR1 MNHEY and CDR2 SMNVEV come from the germline V gene (reference sequence). The CDR3 totals 12 residues. V was pared by 1 base and J by 6 bases, with 5 bases between. The CDR3 DNA is TGTGCCAGCAGTTTATTCGGGGATACGCAGTATTTT. The encoded protein is CASSLFGDTQYF.

The rearrangement links TRBV7-8 to TRBJ1-6; 7 positions match TRBD1. The CDR3 contains 15 residues. Germline V gene sequence: CDR1 SGHVS, CDR2 FQNEAQ. The junction had 7 bases not matched to a gene; V was cut back by 5 bases and J by 6 bases. The chain's CDR3 is CASSPTGTTNSPLHF. As DNA, the CDR3 is TGTGCCAGCAGCCCGACAGGGACAACTAATTCACCCCTCCACTTT.

Concerning this clone: One end of the junction is discordant with germline, which a read error may explain. The J gene is TRBJ2-1, the V gene TRBV6-5; TRBD1 aligns across 7 bases. The germline V gene has CDR1 MNHEY and CDR2 SVGAGI. This CDR3 spans 14 amino acids. This chain's CDR3 is CASSPRTQWGQHFF. The CDR3 DNA is TGTGCCAGCAGTCCAAGGACCCAGTGGGGACAGCACTTCTTC.

This clone occurred once. This chain joins TRBV19 and TRBJ2-3, with D tentatively TRBD1 or TRBD2 (6 bases each). Germline V gives CDR1 LNHDA, CDR2 SQIVND (reference sequence). The CDR3 has 13 amino acids. V lost 7 bases to trimming and J lost 4 bases, with 12 bases between them. The CDR3 nucleotides read TGTGCCAGTACCTCGGGGGCTGCAGATACGCAGTATTTT. Translated, it gives CASTSGAADTQYF.

The V call is TRBV5-1, the J call TRBJ2-5, with D possibly being TRBD2 (5 bases). The CDR3 covers 17 residues. The V gene lost 1 base and the J gene lost 1 base, with 17 bases spanning the gap. Per the germline V gene, CDR1 is SGHRS and CDR2 is YFSETQ. The CDR3 DNA sequence: TGCGCCAGCAGCTTGTCCGGAGGTCCATTAATCCAAGAGACCCAGTACTTC. This sequence encodes CASSLSGGPLIQETQYF.

This clone came up once. This chain uses TRBV5-1 with TRBJ2-2, with 9 bases aligning to TRBD1. The trim removed 6 bases at V and 4 bases at J, leaving 4 bases unmatched. CDR3 length equals 14 residues. Germline CDR1 and CDR2: SGHRS and YFSETQ. Here the CDR3 reads CASTGTGFTGELFF. The CDR3 nucleotides are TGCGCCAGCACGGGGACAGGGTTCACCGGGGAGCTGTTTTTT.

This clone was counted only a few times. Other DNA sequences in the sample encode the same CDR3. The V and J genes are TRBV30 and TRBJ2-5; no clear D gene. Germline assignment: CDR1 GTSNPN and CDR2 SVGIG (reference sequence). The CDR3 loop spans 13 amino acids. V was trimmed by 0 bases and J by 5 bases, leaving 10 bases between them. The CDR3 DNA sequence: TGTGCCTGGAGTGTAAGGGTCAGGGAGACCCAGTACTTC. Its protein product is CAWSVRVRETQYF.

The V and J genes are TRBV5-1 and TRBJ2-7; TRBD2 aligns across 8 bases. The CDR3 totals 15 residues. V lost 3 bases to trimming and J lost 5 bases; unmatched junction nucleotides: 10. Germline-derived CDR1 and CDR2 are SGHRS and YFSETQ. CDR3 amino acids: CASSSNSGVGHEQYF. For the CDR3, the DNA is TGCGCCAGCAGCTCCAATAGCGGGGTTGGCCACGAGCAGTACTTC.

This clone has more than one count but fewer than ten. The CDR3 DNA follows: TGTGCCAGCTGTCAGAGGAACTCTGGGGCCAACGTCCTGACTTTC. It translates to CASCQRNSGANVLTF. The chain links TRBV2 to TRBJ2-6; D is uncertain. The germline V gene has CDR1 SNHLY and CDR2 FYNNEI. Trimming removed 8 bases at V and 0 bases at J, with 11 bases between. The CDR3 is 15 amino acids.

The rearrangement uses TRBV6-6 and TRBJ1-1; 7 positions match TRBD1. With 4 bases clipped from V and 5 bases from J, the junction kept 10 bases outside the gene matches. Germline values: CDR1 MNHNY, CDR2 SVGAGI (reference sequence). The CDR3 consists of 15 residues. CDR3 sequence reads: CASSFPTGRTTEAFF. CDR3 nucleotides: TGTGCCAGCAGTTTTCCGACAGGGCGCACAACTGAAGCTTTCTTT.

The chain carries TRBV7-3 and TRBJ2-1; 9 nucleotides align to TRBD1. Germline loops: CDR1 SGHTA, CDR2 FQGTGA. The length of the CDR3 is 14 residues. J lost 5 bases, V lost 5 bases, and 4 bases had no gene match. CDR3 DNA sequence: TGTGCCAGCAGCCCGGGACAGGGAAACAATGAGCAGTTCTTC. This encodes CASSPGQGNNEQFF.

This clone was counted only a few times. The J gene is TRBJ1-2, the V gene TRBV7-9; 8 bases are shared with TRBD1. The CDR3 loop spans 14 amino acids. Germline CDR1 is SEHNR and CDR2 is FQNEAQ (reference sequence). The V and J ends lost 1 base and 8 bases, in that order; junction bases with no gene match: 6. CDR3 amino acids: CASSLDQGAGGYTF. The CDR3 DNA sequence: TGTGCCAGCAGCTTAGACCAGGGGGCCGGGGGCTACACCTTC.

This clone was seen a few times. The rearrangement uses TRBV7-2 and TRBJ1-1; the D gene is possibly TRBD1 (5 bases). Trimming stripped 2 bases from V and 1 base from J, with 8 bases between. The CDR3 spans 14 residues. Germline CDR1 SGHTA, CDR2 FQGNSA. DNA for the CDR3: TGTGCCAGCAGCTTACCCGGGGGGAACACTGAAGCTTTCTTT. Its protein is CASSLPGGNTEAFF.

The rearrangement uses TRBV19 and TRBJ1-3; TRBD1 matches 8 bases. Germline V gene lookup returns CDR1 LNHDA and CDR2 SQIVND (reference sequence). Unmatched junction bases numbered 6, after V lost 7 bases and J lost 1 base. The CDR3 runs to 15 residues. Here the CDR3 reads CASKHTGGSGNTIYF. CDR3 nucleotide sequence: TGTGCCAGTAAACACACAGGGGGATCTGGAAACACCATATATTTT.

This clone was recorded only once. The chain couples TRBV7-2 to TRBJ1-2, with D perhaps matching TRBD1 (5 bases). With 1 base removed from V and 5 bases from J, the gap between germline ends came to 8 bases. The germline V gene encodes CDR1 SGHTA and CDR2 FQGNSA. The CDR3 is made up of 13 amino acids. In DNA form, the CDR3 reads TGTGCCAGCAGCTTAGAGGAGGGGTATGGCTACACCTTC. It codes for CASSLEEGYGYTF.

Here the CDR3 DNA reads TGTGCCAGCAGGGGAACTAGCGGACAAGAGACCCAGTACTTC. Protein sequence: CASRGTSGQETQYF. The chain joins TRBV28 to TRBJ2-5; 8 bases are shared with TRBD2. The CDR3 totals 14 residues. V was pared by 6 bases and J by 2 bases, with 5 bases of the junction left unmatched. The germline CDR1 and CDR2 sequences are MDHEN and SYDVKM.

The gene calls are TRBV30 and TRBJ1-3, with D tentatively TRBD1 (5 bases). This CDR3 has 14 residues. V lost 3 bases to trimming and J lost 7 bases, with 16 bases between them. Per germline, CDR1 GTSNPN and CDR2 SVGIG (reference sequence). For the CDR3, the DNA is TGTGCCTGGAGCGTCAGCGGGGGGTGGAACACCATATATTTT. Its translation is CAWSVSGGWNTIYF.

This clone was seen only once. The gene calls are TRBV6-5 and TRBJ1-2; 11 bases align to TRBD1. This CDR3 region has 15 residues. With 0 bases clipped from V and 4 bases from J, the junction kept 1 base outside the gene matches. CDR1 and CDR2 (germline): MNHEY, SVGAGI. In DNA form, the CDR3 reads TGTGCCAGCAGTTACTCAGGGACAGGGGGCTATGGCTACACCTTC. Its protein is CASSYSGTGGYGYTF.

This clone was counted between two and nine times. The chain employs TRBV19 and TRBJ1-2, with TRBD1 as a possible D gene (6 bases). V lost 5 bases and J 8 bases, leaving 21 bases between the germline ends. The V gene's germline CDR1 is LNHDA and CDR2 SQIVND (reference sequence). The CDR3 is made up of 15 amino acids. CDR3 bases: TGTGCCAGTAGTCCAACGACGGACAGTTCCGTAGGCTACACCTTC. The encoded protein is CASSPTTDSSVGYTF.

The sample holds a few counts of this clone. V is TRBV30 and J is TRBJ1-6; no firm D call. With 0 bases removed from V and 14 bases from J, the gap between germline ends came to 11 bases. Germline CDR1 GTSNPN, CDR2 SVGIG (reference sequence). The CDR3 is 12 residues long. The CDR3 DNA follows: TGTGCCTGGAGTGTAATTTCGGGGACCCTCCACTTT. Translating gives CAWSVISGTLHF.

The chain combines TRBV23-1 with TRBJ1-5; 7 bases match TRBD1. TRBV23-1 is an ORF, and what it does is uncertain. V lost 8 bases and J lost 0; bases outside the gene matches: 19. The CDR3 length is 19 residues. CDR3 DNA sequence: TGCGCCAGCCCGGGGCGGGCCAGGGGGAGTCCATATAGCAATCAGCCCCAGCATTTT. Translating it yields CASPGRARGSPYSNQPQHF.

V is TRBV7-9 and J is TRBJ2-7; no reliable D call. Germline V gives CDR1 SEHNR, CDR2 FQNEAQ (reference sequence). CDR3 length: 12 residues. The V end lost 5 bases, the J end lost 2 bases, and 7 bases lay between the germline ends. The CDR3 DNA reads TGTGCCAGCAGCCCAGGTCCCTACGAGCAGTACTTC. This encodes CASSPGPYEQYF.

This clone was seen a few times. This chain connects TRBV18 to TRBJ2-2; TRBD1 matches 7 bases. The CDR3 loop spans 15 amino acids. Germline CDR1 is KGHSH and CDR2 is LQKENI. The J segment lost 6 bases and the V segment lost 3 bases, leaving 7 bases of the junction unmatched. The DNA for the CDR3 is TGTGCCAGCTCACCTCGACAGGGAGATCCCGGGGAGCTGTTTTTT. Translation gives CASSPRQGDPGELFF.